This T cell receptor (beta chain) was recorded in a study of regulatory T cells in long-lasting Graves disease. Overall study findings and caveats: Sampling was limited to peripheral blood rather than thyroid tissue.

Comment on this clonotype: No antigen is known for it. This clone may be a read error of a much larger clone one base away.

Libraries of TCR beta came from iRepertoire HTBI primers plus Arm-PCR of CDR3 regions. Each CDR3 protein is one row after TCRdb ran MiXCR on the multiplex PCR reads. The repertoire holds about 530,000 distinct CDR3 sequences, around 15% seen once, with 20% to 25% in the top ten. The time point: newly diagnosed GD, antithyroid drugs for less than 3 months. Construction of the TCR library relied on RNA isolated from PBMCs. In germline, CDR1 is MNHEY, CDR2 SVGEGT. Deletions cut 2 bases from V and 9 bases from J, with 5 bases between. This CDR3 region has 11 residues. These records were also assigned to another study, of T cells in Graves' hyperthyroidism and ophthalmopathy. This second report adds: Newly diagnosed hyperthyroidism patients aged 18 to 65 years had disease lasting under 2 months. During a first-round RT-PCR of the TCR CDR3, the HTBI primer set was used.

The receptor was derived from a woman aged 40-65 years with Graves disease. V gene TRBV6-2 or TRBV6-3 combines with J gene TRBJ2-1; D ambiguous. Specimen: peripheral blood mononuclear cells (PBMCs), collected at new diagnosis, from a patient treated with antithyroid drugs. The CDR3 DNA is TGTGCCAGCAGTTACGCTGGTGAGCAGTTCTTC. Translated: CASSYAGEQFF.